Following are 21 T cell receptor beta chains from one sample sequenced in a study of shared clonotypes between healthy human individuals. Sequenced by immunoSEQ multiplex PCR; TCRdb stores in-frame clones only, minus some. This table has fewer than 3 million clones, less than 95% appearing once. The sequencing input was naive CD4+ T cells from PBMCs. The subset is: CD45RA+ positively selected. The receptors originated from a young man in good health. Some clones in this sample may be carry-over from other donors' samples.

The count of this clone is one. In DNA, the CDR3 is TGTGCCAGCAGGGACAGTACCTACGAGCAGTACTTC. As protein: CASRDSTYEQYF. The chain is built from TRBV6-5 and TRBJ2-7, with a tentative D call TRBD1 (6 bases). V was clipped by 6 bases and J by 2 bases, with 8 bases between them. The CDR3 runs to 12 residues. CDR1 is MNHEY and CDR2 is SVGAGI in the germline V gene.

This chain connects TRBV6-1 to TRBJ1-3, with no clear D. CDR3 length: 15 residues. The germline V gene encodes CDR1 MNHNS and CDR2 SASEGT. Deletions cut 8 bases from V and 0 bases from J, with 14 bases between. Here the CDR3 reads CASQMTRSSGNTIYF. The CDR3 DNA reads TGTGCCAGCCAGATGACAAGAAGCTCTGGAAACACCATATATTTT.

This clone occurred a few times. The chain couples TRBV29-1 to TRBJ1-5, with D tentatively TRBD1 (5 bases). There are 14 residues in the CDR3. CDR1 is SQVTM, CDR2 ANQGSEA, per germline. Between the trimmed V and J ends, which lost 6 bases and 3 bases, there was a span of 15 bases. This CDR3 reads CSVLFRDHNQPQHF. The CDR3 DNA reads TGCAGCGTACTCTTCCGGGACCACAATCAGCCCCAGCATTTT.

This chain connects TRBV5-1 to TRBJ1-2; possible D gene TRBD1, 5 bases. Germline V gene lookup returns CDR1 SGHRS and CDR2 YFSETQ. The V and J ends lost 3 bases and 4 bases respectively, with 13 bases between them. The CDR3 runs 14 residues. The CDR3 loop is CASSWAQGAYGYTF. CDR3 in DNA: TGCGCCAGCAGCTGGGCTCAAGGGGCCTATGGCTACACCTTC.

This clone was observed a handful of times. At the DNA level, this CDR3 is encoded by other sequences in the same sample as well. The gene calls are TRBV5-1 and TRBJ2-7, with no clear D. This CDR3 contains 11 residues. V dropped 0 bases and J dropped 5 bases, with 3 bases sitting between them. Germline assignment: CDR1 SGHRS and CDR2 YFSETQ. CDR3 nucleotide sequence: TGCGCCAGCAGCTTGGCGGACGAGCAGTACTTC. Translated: CASSLADEQYF.

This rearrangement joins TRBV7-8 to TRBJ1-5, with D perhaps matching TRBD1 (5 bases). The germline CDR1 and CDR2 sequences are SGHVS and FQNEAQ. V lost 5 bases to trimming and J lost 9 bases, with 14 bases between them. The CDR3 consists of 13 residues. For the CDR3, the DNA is TGTGCCAGCAGCCCCGGACGGGGCGGGCCCCAGCATTTT. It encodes CASSPGRGGPQHF.

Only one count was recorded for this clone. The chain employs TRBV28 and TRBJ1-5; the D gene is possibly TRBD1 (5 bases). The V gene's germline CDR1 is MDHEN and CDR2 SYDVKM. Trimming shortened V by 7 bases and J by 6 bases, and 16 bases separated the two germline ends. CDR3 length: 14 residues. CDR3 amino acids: CASTPPGGGQPQHF. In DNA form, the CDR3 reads TGTGCCAGCACCCCACCGGGGGGTGGTCAGCCCCAGCATTTT.

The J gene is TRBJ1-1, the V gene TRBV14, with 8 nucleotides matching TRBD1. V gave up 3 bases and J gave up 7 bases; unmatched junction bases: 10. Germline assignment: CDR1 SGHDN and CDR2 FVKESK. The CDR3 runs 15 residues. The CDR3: CASSQGQVEVGEAFF. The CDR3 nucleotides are TGTGCCAGCAGCCAGGGACAGGTCGAAGTCGGTGAAGCTTTCTTT.

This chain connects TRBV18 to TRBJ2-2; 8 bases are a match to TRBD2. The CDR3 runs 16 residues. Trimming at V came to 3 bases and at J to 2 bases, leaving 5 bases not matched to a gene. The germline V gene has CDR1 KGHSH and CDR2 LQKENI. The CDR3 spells CASSPDIAGNTGELFF. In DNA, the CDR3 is TGTGCCAGCTCACCCGACATAGCGGGAAACACCGGGGAGCTGTTTTTT.

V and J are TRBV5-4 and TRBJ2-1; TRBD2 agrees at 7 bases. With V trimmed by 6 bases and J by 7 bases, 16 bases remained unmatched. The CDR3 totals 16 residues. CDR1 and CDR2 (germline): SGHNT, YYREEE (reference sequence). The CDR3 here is CASTPGKSAGGNEQFF. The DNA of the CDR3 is TGTGCCAGCACCCCAGGGAAAAGCGCCGGGGGGAATGAGCAGTTCTTC.

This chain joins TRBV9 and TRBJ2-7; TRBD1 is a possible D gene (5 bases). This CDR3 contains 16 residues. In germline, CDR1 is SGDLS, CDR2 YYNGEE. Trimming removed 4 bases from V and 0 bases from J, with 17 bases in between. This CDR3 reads CASSPLGQGGSYEQYF. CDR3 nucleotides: TGTGCCAGCAGCCCCCTCGGGCAGGGCGGCTCCTACGAGCAGTACTTC.

CDR3 nucleotides: TGTGCCAGCAGGATACAGGGCTACGAGCAGTACTTC. Residues: CASRIQGYEQYF. The chain links TRBV6-6 to TRBJ2-7; TRBD1 might be the D (6 bases). The CDR3 totals 12 residues. CDR1 and CDR2 from the germline V gene are MNHNY and SVGAGI (reference sequence). V lost 6 bases and J 3 bases, leaving 9 bases between the germline ends.

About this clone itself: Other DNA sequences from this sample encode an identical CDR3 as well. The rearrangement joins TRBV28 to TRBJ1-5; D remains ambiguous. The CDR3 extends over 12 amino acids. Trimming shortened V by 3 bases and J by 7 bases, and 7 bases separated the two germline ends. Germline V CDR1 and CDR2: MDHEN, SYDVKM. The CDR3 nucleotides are TGTGCCAGCAGTTTGTCAGTGCAGCCCCAGCATTTT. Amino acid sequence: CASSLSVQPQHF.

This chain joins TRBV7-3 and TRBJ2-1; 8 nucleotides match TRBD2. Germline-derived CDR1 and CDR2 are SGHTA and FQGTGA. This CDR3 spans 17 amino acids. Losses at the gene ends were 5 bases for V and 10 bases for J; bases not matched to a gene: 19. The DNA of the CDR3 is TGTGCCAGCAGCCGGCAGGGCCAAAACATAGCGGGACACGAGCAGTTCTTC. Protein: CASSRQGQNIAGHEQFF.

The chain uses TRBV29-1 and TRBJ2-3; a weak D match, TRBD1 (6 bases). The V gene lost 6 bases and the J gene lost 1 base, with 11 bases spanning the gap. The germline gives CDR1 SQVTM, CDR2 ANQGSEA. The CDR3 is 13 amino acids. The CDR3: CSVTQGGTDTQYF. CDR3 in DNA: TGCAGCGTGACACAGGGAGGCACAGATACGCAGTATTTT.

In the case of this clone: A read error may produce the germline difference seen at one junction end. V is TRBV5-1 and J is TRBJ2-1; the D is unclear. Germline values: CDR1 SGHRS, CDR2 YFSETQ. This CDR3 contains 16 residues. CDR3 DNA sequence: TGCGCCAGCAGCTTGGTGTACCTCGTTTCCTCCAATGAGCAGTTCTTC. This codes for CASSLVYLVSSNEQFF.

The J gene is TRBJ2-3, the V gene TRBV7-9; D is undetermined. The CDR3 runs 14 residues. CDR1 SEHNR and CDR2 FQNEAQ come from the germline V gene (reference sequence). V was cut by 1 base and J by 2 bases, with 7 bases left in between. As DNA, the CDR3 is TGTGCCAGCAGCTTAGTCAGACACACAGATACGCAGTATTTT. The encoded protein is CASSLVRHTDTQYF.

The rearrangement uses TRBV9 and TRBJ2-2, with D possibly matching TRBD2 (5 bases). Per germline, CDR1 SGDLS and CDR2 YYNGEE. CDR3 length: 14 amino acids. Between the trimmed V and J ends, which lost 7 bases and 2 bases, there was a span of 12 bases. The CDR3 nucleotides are TGTGCCAGCGCGGCGGGCCGAAACACCGGGGAGCTGTTTTTT. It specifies CASAAGRNTGELFF. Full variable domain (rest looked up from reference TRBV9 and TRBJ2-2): DSGVTQTPKHLITATGQRVTLRCSPRSGDLSVYWYQQSLDQGLQFLIQYYNGEERAKGNILERFSAQQFPDLHSELNLSSLELGDSALYFCASAAGRNTGELFFGEGSRLTVL.

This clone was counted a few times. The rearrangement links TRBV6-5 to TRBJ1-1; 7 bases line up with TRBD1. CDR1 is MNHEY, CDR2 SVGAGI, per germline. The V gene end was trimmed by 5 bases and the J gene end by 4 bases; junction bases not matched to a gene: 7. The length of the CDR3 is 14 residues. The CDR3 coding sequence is TGTGCCAGCAGTCCCCGGGACAGTCTCACTGAAGCTTTCTTT. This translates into CASSPRDSLTEAFF.

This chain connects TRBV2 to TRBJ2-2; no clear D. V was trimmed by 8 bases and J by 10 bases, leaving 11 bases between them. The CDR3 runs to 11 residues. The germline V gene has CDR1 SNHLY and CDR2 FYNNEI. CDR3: CASSPYEELFF. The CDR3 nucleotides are TGTGCCAGCTCTCCTTATGAGGAGCTGTTTTTT. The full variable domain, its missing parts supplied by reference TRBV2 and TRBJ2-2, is EPEVTQTPSHQVTQMGQEVILRCVPISNHLYFYWYRQILGQKVEFLVSFYNNEISEKSEIFDDQFSVERPDGSNFTLKIRSTKLEDSAMYFCASSPYEELFFGEGSRLTVL.

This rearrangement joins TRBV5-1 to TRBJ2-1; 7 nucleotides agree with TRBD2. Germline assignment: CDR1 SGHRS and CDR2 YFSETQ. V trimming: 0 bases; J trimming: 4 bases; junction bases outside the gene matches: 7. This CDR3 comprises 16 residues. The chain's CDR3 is CASSLGGASGYNEQFF. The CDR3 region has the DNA TGCGCCAGCAGCTTGGGTGGGGCTAGCGGATACAATGAGCAGTTCTTC.